The rows below give T cell receptor beta chains drawn from one sample of a study of shared clonotypes between healthy human individuals. Produced via immunoSEQ multiplex PCR; TCRdb's table is partial and in-frame only. The sample yields some 360,000 clones, more than 60% seen once. The sequenced sample consisted of memory CD4+ T cells sorted from blood. These receptors were taken from a man under 40 in good health. Each CDR3 is given with its conserved first and last residue. D genes are given only for firm matches. Expanded clones get a size class; other rows say once, few or many, or leave the size out.

>TRBD1|TRBJ2-5|15|NA|TRBV28
CASREPGQGRETQYF
TGTGCCAGCAGAGAACCGGGACAGGGACGGGAGACCCAGTACTTC
>NA|TRBJ2-3|14|NA|TRBV6-5
CASSYSTDTDTQYF
TGTGCCAGCAGTTACTCGACGGACACAGATACGCAGTATTTT
>TRBD1|TRBJ1-5|14|NA|TRBV7-2
CASSLTGGDQPQHF
TGTGCCAGCAGCTTAACAGGGGGCGATCAGCCCCAGCATTTT
>NA|TRBJ2-7|14|NA|TRBV21-1
CASSKAGVVDEQYF
TGTGCCAGCAGCAAAGCGGGGGTGGTGGACGAGCAGTACTTC
>NA|TRBJ1-1|12|NA|TRBV28
CASSLAPSEAFF
TGTGCCAGCAGTTTAGCCCCCTCGGAAGCTTTCTTT
>NA|TRBJ1-1|15|few|TRBV30
CAWSRRRGGDTEAFF
TGTGCCTGGAGTCGCCGAAGGGGTGGGGACACTGAAGCTTTCTTT
>NA|TRBJ2-7|12|NA|TRBV5-6
CASAPVEGEQYF
TGTGCCAGCGCCCCGGTTGAGGGCGAGCAGTACTTC
>NA|TRBJ2-6|19|NA|TRBV27
CASSPQSRERGSGANVLTF
TGTGCCAGCAGTCCACAATCACGGGAGAGAGGCTCTGGGGCCAACGTCCTGACTTTC
>NA|TRBJ2-3|11|NA|TRBV15
CATSSADTQYF
TGTGCCACCAGCAGTGCAGATACGCAGTATTTT
>NA|TRBJ2-5|12|NA|TRBV9
CASSVVGETQYF
TGTGCCAGCAGCGTAGTTGGGGAGACCCAGTACTTC
>NA|TRBJ2-7|15|NA|TRBV5-6
CASSGGGGADHEQYF
TGTGCCAGCAGCGGGGGAGGGGGCGCCGACCACGAGCAGTACTTC
>NA|TRBJ2-7|15|NA|TRBV19
CASREGILGSYEQYF
TGTGCCAGTAGGGAGGGGATTTTAGGGTCCTACGAGCAGTACTTC
>TRBD1|TRBJ1-1|15|NA|TRBV5-6
CASSFSTGLNTEAFF
TGTGCCAGCAGCTTTTCGACAGGGCTGAACACTGAAGCTTTCTTT
>NA|TRBJ2-5|13|once|TRBV5-1
CASSSWTGETQYF
TGCGCCAGCAGCTCCTGGACCGGAGAGACCCAGTACTTC
>TRBD2|TRBJ2-1|13|NA|TRBV19
CASSAGTSGVQFF
TGTGCCAGTAGCGCCGGGACTAGCGGGGTGCAGTTCTTC
>NA|TRBJ2-1|15|NA|TRBV5-4
CASSFGGGKSIEQFF
TGTGCCAGCAGCTTCGGGGGCGGGAAATCCATTGAGCAGTTCTTC
>TRBD1|TRBJ2-2|15|few|TRBV6-4
CASSAGQSNTGELFF
TGTGCCAGCAGTGCGGGACAGAGCAACACCGGGGAGCTGTTTTTT
>NA|TRBJ2-7|13|NA|TRBV15
CATSRDQSYEQYF
TGTGCCACCAGCAGAGATCAGTCCTACGAGCAGTACTTC
>NA|TRBJ2-1|13|NA|TRBV4-3
CASSQDRGFGQFF
TGCGCCAGCAGCCAAGATCGGGGGTTTGGGCAGTTCTTC
>TRBD2|TRBJ2-1|15|few|TRBV9
CASSVVPGGFGEQFF
TGTGCCAGCAGCGTAGTGCCGGGAGGCTTTGGTGAGCAGTTCTTC
>NA|TRBJ1-1|11|NA|TRBV20-1
CSGQQDTEAFF
TGCAGCGGGCAGCAGGACACTGAAGCTTTCTTT
>TRBD1|TRBJ1-2|12|NA|TRBV25-1
CASQGQGGGYTF
TGTGCCAGCCAAGGACAGGGAGGTGGCTACACCTTC
>TRBD2|TRBJ2-7|18|NA|TRBV15
CATSRDYPGASGSSEQYF
TGTGCCACCAGCAGAGATTACCCCGGGGCTAGCGGGAGTTCCGAGCAGTACTTC
>NA|TRBJ2-5|13|NA|TRBV2
CASSPRYQETQYF
TGTGCCAGCAGTCCAAGATACCAAGAGACCCAGTACTTC
>NA|TRBJ1-4|13|NA|TRBV4-3
CASSQGSNEKLFF
TGCGCCAGCAGCCAAGGATCTAATGAAAAACTGTTTTTT
>NA|TRBJ2-7|15|once|TRBV11-2
CASSLDTGITGEQYF
TGTGCCAGCAGCTTAGATACCGGGATTACGGGCGAGCAGTACTTC
>NA|TRBJ2-3|14|NA|TRBV29-1
CSVEDRWGSDTQYF
TGCAGCGTTGAAGATCGATGGGGTTCTGATACGCAGTATTTT
>TRBD2|TRBJ2-3|14|NA|TRBV7-2
CASSFGGRPDTQYF
TGTGCCAGCAGCTTCGGCGGGAGGCCAGATACGCAGTATTTT
>NA|TRBJ2-3|14|NA|TRBV7-3
CASSLLAVRDTQYF
TGTGCCAGCAGCTTACTTGCAGTGAGGGATACGCAGTATTTT
>TRBD2|TRBJ2-3|14|NA|TRBV2
CAGTSGLDTDTQYF
TGTGCCGGGACTAGCGGCCTTGACACAGATACGCAGTATTTT